A single sample gave rise to the 21 T cell receptor beta chains below, sequenced in a study of low-dose radiotherapy and immunotherapy resistance in tumors. TCRs underwent about 20 PCR cycles of amplification with a constant-region primer and V-primer adapter. TCRdb ran MiXCR on the reads and lists one entry per CDR3 protein. The data show tens of thousands of distinct CDR3 sequences, 10% to 15% seen once. Time point given: before trial treatment. Here the sequenced sample was PBMCs, taken before treatment. All receptors come from a female donor with ovarian cancer.

This clonotype was counted ten times or more. This chain links TRBV12-3 or TRBV12-4 with TRBJ2-7, with D tentatively TRBD2 (5 bases). The length of the CDR3 is 14 residues. V was clipped by 3 bases and J by 3 bases, with 12 bases between them. This chain's CDR3 is CASSFSSSYYEQYF. The CDR3 nucleotides are TGTGCCAGCAGTTTCTCTAGCAGTTACTACGAGCAGTACTTC.

This clonotype has a count of ten or more. V usage is TRBV20-1 and J usage is TRBJ2-1; TRBD2 matches at 14 bases. Germline V gives CDR1 DFQATT, CDR2 SNEGSKA (reference sequence). This CDR3 spans 19 amino acids. Trimming took 0 bases from V and 2 from J; bases not matched to a gene: 9. The DNA for the CDR3 is TGCAGTGCTAGAGAGGCCGGGACTAGCGGGAGTGGTCCCTACAATGAGCAGTTCTTC. The encoded protein is CSAREAGTSGSGPYNEQFF.

This clonotype was found many times. The CDR3 sequence is CSANEQGYSGANVLTF. In DNA form, the CDR3 reads TGCAGTGCTAATGAACAGGGCTACTCTGGGGCCAACGTCCTGACTTTC. The chain uses TRBV20-1 and TRBJ2-6, with D tentatively TRBD1 (6 bases). The CDR3 is made up of 16 amino acids. V was cut by 4 bases and J by 0 bases, with 13 bases left in between. From germline, CDR1 is DFQATT and CDR2 SNEGSKA (reference sequence).

This clonotype came up many times. The gene calls are TRBV29-1 and TRBJ1-1; D gene ambiguous. The CDR3 sequence is 13 residues long. Germline CDR1 SQVTM, CDR2 ANQGSEA. V was shortened by 3 bases and J by 2 bases, with 10 bases between the two germline ends. The DNA for the CDR3 is TGCAGCGTTGATCTGGGGATAAACACTGAAGCTTTCTTT. It yields the protein CSVDLGINTEAFF. The variable domain in full, completed from reference TRBV29-1 and TRBJ1-1, reads SAVISQKPSRDICQRGTSLTIQCQVDSQVTMMFWYRQQPGQSLTLIATANQGSEATYESGFVIDKFPISRPNLTFSTLTVSNMSPEDSSIYLCSVDLGINTEAFFGQGTRLTVV.

V and J are TRBV29-1 and TRBJ2-3; either TRBD1 or TRBD2 may supply D (6 bases each). This CDR3 is built from 14 residues. CDR1 is SQVTM, CDR2 ANQGSEA, per germline. V lost 8 bases and J lost 1, with 16 bases in between. The CDR3 DNA reads as TGCAGCTTAATGGGGGGCATGGGCACAGATACGCAGTATTTT. Translation: CSLMGGMGTDTQYF.

This clonotype was detected many times. The chain joins TRBV5-1 to TRBJ2-7; the match to TRBD2 covers 7 bases. CDR3 length equals 13 residues. Germline CDR1 and CDR2: SGHRS and YFSETQ. After removal of 4 bases from V and 2 bases from J, the junction contained 3 bases not matched to a gene. This CDR3 is CASSPGGPYEQYF. The DNA for the CDR3 is TGCGCCAGCAGCCCGGGGGGTCCCTACGAGCAGTACTTC.

This clonotype was seen at least ten times. V usage is TRBV20-1 and J usage is TRBJ1-5; D is undetermined. Germline V gives CDR1 DFQATT, CDR2 SNEGSKA (reference sequence). The V and J ends lost 5 bases and 2 bases respectively, with 10 bases between them. This CDR3 comprises 13 residues. CDR3 sequence (DNA): TGCAGTGCTGCAAGGAGTGGCAATCAGCCCCAGCATTTT. Its translation is CSAARSGNQPQHF.

This clonotype was observed at least ten times. This chain uses TRBV20-1 with TRBJ2-7, with no clear D. CDR3 size: 12 residues. The V gene's germline CDR1 is DFQATT and CDR2 SNEGSKA (reference sequence). The V gene lost 5 bases and the J gene lost 3 bases, with 11 bases spanning the gap. CDR3 loop: CSAYRGNYEQYF. The CDR3 nucleotides are TGCAGTGCTTACAGAGGCAACTACGAGCAGTACTTC.

This clonotype was seen ten or more times. The rearrangement uses TRBV5-1 and TRBJ2-6; 7 bases align to TRBD2. CDR3 size: 16 residues. V gave up 4 bases and J gave up 2 bases; unmatched junction bases: 6. Germline V lookup: CDR1 SGHRS, CDR2 YFSETQ. The CDR3, as DNA: TGCGCCAGCAGCGGGGGGGATGCAACTGGGGCCAACGTCCTGACTTTC. It is translated as CASSGGDATGANVLTF.

This clonotype was seen many times. The rearrangement joins TRBV18 to TRBJ2-3, with TRBD1 as a possible D gene (6 bases). CDR3 length equals 12 residues. CDR1 and CDR2 from the germline V gene are KGHSH and LQKENI. V was cut by 4 bases and J by 6 bases, with 8 bases left in between. CDR3 sequence reads: CASSLGADTQYF. The CDR3 DNA is TGTGCCAGCTCACTGGGGGCCGATACGCAGTATTTT.

This clonotype was counted ten times or more. The rearrangement joins TRBV18 to TRBJ2-5; TRBD2 matches 9 bases. Germline assignment: CDR1 KGHSH and CDR2 LQKENI. J gave up 2 bases and V 5 bases, and 6 bases lay outside the gene matches. The length of the CDR3 is 15 residues. CDR3 protein: CASSYLAGPQETQYF. CDR3 nucleotides: TGTGCCAGCTCATATCTAGCGGGACCTCAAGAGACCCAGTACTTC.

This clonotype showed up many times. The V and J genes are TRBV4-1 and TRBJ2-4, with D hard to call. The length of the CDR3 is 16 residues. Germline V gene lookup returns CDR1 MGHRA and CDR2 YSYEKL. V was cut by 1 base and J by 0 bases, with 10 bases left in between. The DNA for the CDR3 is TGCGCCAGCAGCCAAGTTCCCCGATTAGCCAAAAACATTCAGTACTTC. As protein: CASSQVPRLAKNIQYF.

This clonotype was seen many times. This chain joins TRBV19 and TRBJ1-1; D is unclear. Germline values: CDR1 LNHDA, CDR2 SQIVND (reference sequence). The V end was cut by 3 bases, the J end by 1 base, with 9 bases between. The CDR3 is 14 amino acids. The DNA of the CDR3 is TGTGCCAGTAGTATCGTCGGACCGAACACTGAAGCTTTCTTT. Its translation: CASSIVGPNTEAFF.

This clonotype was counted ten times or more. V usage is TRBV28 and J usage is TRBJ2-3; TRBD2 might be the D (5 bases). The CDR3 loop spans 15 amino acids. Between the trimmed V and J ends, which lost 3 bases and 3 bases, there was a span of 13 bases. Germline CDR1 is MDHEN and CDR2 is SYDVKM. In DNA form, the CDR3 reads TGTGCCAGCAGTTTTTGGGAAGGGAGTACAGATACGCAGTATTTT. Translated: CASSFWEGSTDTQYF.

About this clonotype: This likely traces to a read error, being one base from a far larger clone. The conserved phenylalanine or tryptophan is not found at the CDR3 terminus, so this likely reflects a read error. The DNA is omitted, as the CDR3 cannot be located on it reliably, and the CDR3 follows TCRdb's listing. V usage is TRBV26 and J usage is TRBJ1-6; TRBD1 was called by the table and not checked on the DNA. TRBV26 is labeled a pseudogene. The CDR3 adds up to 13 amino acids, both ends counted. CDR3 sequence reads: CASKGQGNSPLHV.

This clonotype has a count of ten or more. The V gene is TRBV12-3 or TRBV12-4, the J gene TRBJ1-5; a possible D gene is TRBD1 (6 bases). V lost 6 bases, J lost 1 base, and 13 bases lay in between. The CDR3 runs to 15 residues. The CDR3: CASSWGGASNQPQHF. DNA of the CDR3: TGTGCCAGCAGCTGGGGGGGGGCGAGCAATCAGCCCCAGCATTTT.

This clonotype was detected many times. The chain uses TRBV28 and TRBJ2-1, with 13 bases that match TRBD2. CDR1 and CDR2 (germline): MDHEN, SYDVKM. V shed 4 bases and J 7 bases; nucleotides not matched to a gene: 7. The CDR3 has 16 amino acids. The CDR3 nucleotides are TGTGCCAGCAGTTCTCCTGGGACTAGCGGGGCGAATGAGCAGTTCTTC. Residues: CASSSPGTSGANEQFF.

This clonotype has a count of ten or more. The CDR3: CASSPRGRWTEAFF. The CDR3 DNA sequence: TGTGCCAGCAGCCCCCGAGGGAGGTGGACTGAAGCTTTCTTT. The V and J genes are TRBV28 and TRBJ1-1; D not certain. Per the germline V gene, CDR1 is MDHEN and CDR2 is SYDVKM. Trimming pared 6 bases from V and 5 bases from J, leaving 16 bases between. The CDR3 has 14 residues.

This clonotype was seen at least ten times. The chain recombines TRBV12-3 or TRBV12-4 with TRBJ2-3; D ambiguous. Trimming removed 1 base from V and 6 bases from J, with 26 bases in between. CDR3 size: 19 residues. In DNA, the CDR3 is TGTGCCAGCAGTTTAGAAGGCCTTCGGTGGGCCCCAAACCGGGATACGCAGTATTTT. This translates into CASSLEGLRWAPNRDTQYF.

This clonotype has a count of ten or more. The CDR3 is CASTRMGTTGELFF. For the CDR3, the DNA is TGTGCCAGCACCCGAATGGGGACCACCGGGGAGCTGTTTTTT. The chain recombines TRBV6-2 or TRBV6-3 with TRBJ2-2, with D possibly called TRBD1 or TRBD2 (5 bases each). The CDR3 extends over 14 amino acids. Trimming left V 7 bases short and J 4 bases short, with 13 bases between. Germline V gene sequence: CDR1 MNHEY, CDR2 SVGEGT.

This clonotype was counted many times. The V gene is TRBV12-3 or TRBV12-4, the J gene TRBJ1-2; maybe TRBD1 (6 bases). V was clipped by 0 bases and J by 10 bases, with 15 bases between them. This CDR3 is built from 14 residues. CDR3 loop: CASSLALRGGFYTF. The CDR3 DNA sequence: TGTGCCAGCAGTTTAGCGCTAAGGGGGGGGTTCTACACCTTC.